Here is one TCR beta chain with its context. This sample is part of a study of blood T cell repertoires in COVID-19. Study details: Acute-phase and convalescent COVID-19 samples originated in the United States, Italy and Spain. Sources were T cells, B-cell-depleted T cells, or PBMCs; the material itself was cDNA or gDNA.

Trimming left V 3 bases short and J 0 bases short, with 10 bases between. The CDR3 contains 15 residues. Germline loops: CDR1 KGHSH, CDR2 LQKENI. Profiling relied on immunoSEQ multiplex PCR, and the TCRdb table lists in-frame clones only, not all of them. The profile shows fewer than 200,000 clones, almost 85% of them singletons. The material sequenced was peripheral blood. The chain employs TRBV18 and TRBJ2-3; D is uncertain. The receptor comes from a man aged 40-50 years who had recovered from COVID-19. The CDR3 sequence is CASSPILSSTDTQYF. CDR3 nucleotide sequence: TGTGCCAGCTCACCCATACTTTCTAGCACAGATACGCAGTATTTT.